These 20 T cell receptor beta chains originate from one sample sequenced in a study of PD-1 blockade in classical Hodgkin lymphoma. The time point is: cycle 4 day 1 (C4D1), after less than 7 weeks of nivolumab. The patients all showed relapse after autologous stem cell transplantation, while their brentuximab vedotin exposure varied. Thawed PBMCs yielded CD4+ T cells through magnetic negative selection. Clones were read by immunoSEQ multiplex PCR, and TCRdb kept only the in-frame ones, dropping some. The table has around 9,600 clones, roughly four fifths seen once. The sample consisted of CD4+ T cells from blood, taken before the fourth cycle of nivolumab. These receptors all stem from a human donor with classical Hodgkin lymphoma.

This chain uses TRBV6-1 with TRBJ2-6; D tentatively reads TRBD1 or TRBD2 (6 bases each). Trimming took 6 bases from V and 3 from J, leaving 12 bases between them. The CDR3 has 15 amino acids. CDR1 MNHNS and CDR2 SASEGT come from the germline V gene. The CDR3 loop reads CASRVGGSGANVLTF. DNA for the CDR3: TGTGCCAGCAGGGTAGGGGGGAGTGGGGCCAACGTCCTGACTTTC.

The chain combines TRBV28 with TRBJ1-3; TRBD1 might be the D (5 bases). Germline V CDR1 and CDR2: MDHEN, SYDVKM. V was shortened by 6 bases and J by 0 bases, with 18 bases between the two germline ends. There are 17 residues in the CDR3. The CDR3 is CASSSPHPGGSGNTIYF. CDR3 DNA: TGTGCCAGCAGCTCCCCTCACCCGGGGGGCTCTGGAAACACCATATATTTT.

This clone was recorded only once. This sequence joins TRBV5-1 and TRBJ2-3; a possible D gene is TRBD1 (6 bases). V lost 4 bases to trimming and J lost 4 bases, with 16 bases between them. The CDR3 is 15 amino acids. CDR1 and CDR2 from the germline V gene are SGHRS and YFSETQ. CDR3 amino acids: CASSVQGPAADTQYF. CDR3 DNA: TGCGCCAGCAGCGTACAGGGTCCCGCCGCAGATACGCAGTATTTT.

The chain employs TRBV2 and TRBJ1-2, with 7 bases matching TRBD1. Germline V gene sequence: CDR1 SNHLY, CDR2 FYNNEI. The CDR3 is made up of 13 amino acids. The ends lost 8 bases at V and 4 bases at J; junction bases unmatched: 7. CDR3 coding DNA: TGTGCCAGCGCCGGTACAGGGGTCTATGGCTACACCTTC. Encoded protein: CASAGTGVYGYTF.

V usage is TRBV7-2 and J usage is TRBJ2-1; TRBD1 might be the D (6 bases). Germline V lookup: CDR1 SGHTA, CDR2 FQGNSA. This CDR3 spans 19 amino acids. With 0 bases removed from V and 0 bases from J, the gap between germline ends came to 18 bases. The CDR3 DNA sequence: TGTGCCAGCAGCTTAGCGGGGGCAGGGGCCCAGAGCTCCTACAATGAGCAGTTCTTC. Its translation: CASSLAGAGAQSSYNEQFF.

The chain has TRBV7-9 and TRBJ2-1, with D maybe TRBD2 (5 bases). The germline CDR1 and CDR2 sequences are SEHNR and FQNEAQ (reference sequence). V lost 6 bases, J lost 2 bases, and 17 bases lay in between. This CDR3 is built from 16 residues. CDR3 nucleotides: TGTGCCAGCAGTACCCTTGGTTTCGGGGCCTACAATGAGCAGTTCTTC. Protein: CASSTLGFGAYNEQFF.

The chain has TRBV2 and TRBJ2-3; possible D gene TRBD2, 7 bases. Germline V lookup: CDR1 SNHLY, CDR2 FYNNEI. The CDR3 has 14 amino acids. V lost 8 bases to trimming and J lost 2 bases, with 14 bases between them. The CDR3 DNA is TGTGCCAGCGGGGGGGCTTATTTCACAGATACGCAGTATTTT. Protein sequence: CASGGAYFTDTQYF.

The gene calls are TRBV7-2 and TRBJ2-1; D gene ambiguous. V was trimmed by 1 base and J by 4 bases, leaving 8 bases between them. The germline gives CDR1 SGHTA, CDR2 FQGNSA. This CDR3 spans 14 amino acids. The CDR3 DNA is TGTGCCAGCAGCTTAGACAGAGAATACAATGAGCAGTTCTTC. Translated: CASSLDREYNEQFF.

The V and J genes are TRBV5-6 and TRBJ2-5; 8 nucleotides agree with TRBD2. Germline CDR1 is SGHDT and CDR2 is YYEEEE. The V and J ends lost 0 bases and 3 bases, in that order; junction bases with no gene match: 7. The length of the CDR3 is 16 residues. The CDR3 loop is CASSLGVILAEETQYF. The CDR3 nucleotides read TGTGCCAGCAGCTTGGGGGTGATACTAGCGGAAGAGACCCAGTACTTC.

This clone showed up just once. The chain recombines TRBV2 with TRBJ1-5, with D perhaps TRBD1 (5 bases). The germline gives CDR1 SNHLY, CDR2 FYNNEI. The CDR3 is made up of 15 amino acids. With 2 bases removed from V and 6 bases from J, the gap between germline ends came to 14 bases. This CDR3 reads CASSEFGGGGQPQHF. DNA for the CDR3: TGTGCCAGCAGTGAATTCGGGGGAGGTGGTCAGCCCCAGCATTTT.

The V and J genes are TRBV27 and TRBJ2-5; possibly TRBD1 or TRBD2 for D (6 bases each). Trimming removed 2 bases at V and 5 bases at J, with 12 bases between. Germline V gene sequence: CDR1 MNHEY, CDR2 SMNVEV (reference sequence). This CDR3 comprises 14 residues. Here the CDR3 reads CASSLLGGRETQYF. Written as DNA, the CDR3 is TGTGCCAGCAGTTTACTCGGGGGCCGGGAGACCCAGTACTTC.

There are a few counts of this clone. CDR3 DNA sequence: TGCGCCAGCAGCTTGGACAGCCTCTATGGCTACACCTTC. Amino acid sequence: CASSLDSLYGYTF. This rearrangement joins TRBV5-1 to TRBJ1-2; the D is unclear. Germline lookup yields CDR1 SGHRS and CDR2 YFSETQ. Trimming shortened V by 0 bases and J by 4 bases, and 7 bases separated the two germline ends. The CDR3 extends over 13 amino acids. Complete variable domain (other parts from reference TRBV5-1 and TRBJ1-2): KAGVTQTPRYLIKTRGQQVTLSCSPISGHRSVSWYQQTPGQGLQFLFEYFSETQRNKGNFPGRFSGRQFSNSRSEMNVSTLELGDSALYLCASSLDSLYGYTFGSGTRLTVV.

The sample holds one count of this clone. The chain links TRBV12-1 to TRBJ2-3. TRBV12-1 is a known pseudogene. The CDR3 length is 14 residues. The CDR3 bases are TGTGCCAGCAGCTTTTGGGATTCTACAGATACGCAGTATTTT. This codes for CASSFWDSTDTQYF.

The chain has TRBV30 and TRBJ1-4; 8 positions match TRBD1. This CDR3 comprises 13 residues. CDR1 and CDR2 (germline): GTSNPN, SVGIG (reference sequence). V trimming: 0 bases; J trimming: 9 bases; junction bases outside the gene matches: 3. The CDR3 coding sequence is TGTGCCTGGAGTGTCGGACAGGGAAAAAAACTGTTTTTT. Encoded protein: CAWSVGQGKKLFF.

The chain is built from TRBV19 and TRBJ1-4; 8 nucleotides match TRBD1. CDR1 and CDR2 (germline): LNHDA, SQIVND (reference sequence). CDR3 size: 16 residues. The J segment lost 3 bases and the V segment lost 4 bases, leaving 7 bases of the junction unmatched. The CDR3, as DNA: TGTGCCAGTAGTACGCCGGGACAGGCGTCTAATGAAAAACTGTTTTTT. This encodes CASSTPGQASNEKLFF.

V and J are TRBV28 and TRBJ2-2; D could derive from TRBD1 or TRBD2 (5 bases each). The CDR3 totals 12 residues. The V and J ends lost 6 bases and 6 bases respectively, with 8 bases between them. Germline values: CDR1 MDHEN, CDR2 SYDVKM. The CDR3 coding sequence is TGTGCCAGCAGGGGGGACCCCGGGGAGCTGTTTTTT. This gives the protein CASRGDPGELFF.

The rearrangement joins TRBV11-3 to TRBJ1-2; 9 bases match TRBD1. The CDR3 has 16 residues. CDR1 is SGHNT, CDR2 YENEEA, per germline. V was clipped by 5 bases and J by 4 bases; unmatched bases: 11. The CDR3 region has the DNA TGTGCCAGCAGCCCTCGGACAGGGGTGATGTCCTATGGCTACACCTTC. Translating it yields CASSPRTGVMSYGYTF. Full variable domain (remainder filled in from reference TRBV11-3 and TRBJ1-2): EAGVVQSPRYKIIEKKQPVAFWCNPISGHNTLYWYLQNLGQGPELLIRYENEEAVDDSQLPKDRFSAERLKGVDSTLKIQPAELGDSAVYLCASSPRTGVMSYGYTFGSGTRLTVV.

The CDR3 DNA is TGTGCCAGCAGTTTAACGGGTCAGGGGCGCTCACCCCTCCACTTT. This gives the protein CASSLTGQGRSPLHF. The chain links TRBV28 to TRBJ1-6, with D possibly matching TRBD1 (6 bases). The germline V gene encodes CDR1 MDHEN and CDR2 SYDVKM. Trimming left V 2 bases short and J 10 bases short, with 15 bases between. There are 15 residues in the CDR3.

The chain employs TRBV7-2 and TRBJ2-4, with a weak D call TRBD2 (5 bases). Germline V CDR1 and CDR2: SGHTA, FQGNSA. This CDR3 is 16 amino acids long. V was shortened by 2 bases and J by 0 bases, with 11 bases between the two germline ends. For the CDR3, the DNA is TGTGCCAGCAGCTTATCGGGGTCCCTAGCCAAAAACATTCAGTACTTC. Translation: CASSLSGSLAKNIQYF.

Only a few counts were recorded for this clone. The CDR3 loop is CASRAGTGVYGYTF. In DNA, the CDR3 is TGTGCCAGCAGGGCCGGGACAGGCGTCTATGGCTACACCTTC. The V call is TRBV2, the J call TRBJ1-2, with TRBD1 matching 8 bases. This CDR3 spans 14 amino acids. V lost 6 bases and J lost 4; bases outside the gene matches: 7. Germline assignment: CDR1 SNHLY and CDR2 FYNNEI.